This T cell receptor beta chain was recovered during a study of tumor-infiltrating lymphocytes in oesophageal squamous cell carcinoma (dated by TCRdb to 2016 to 2017). This clonotype has only a few counts. The clone's antigen remains unknown. No base qualities exist here, and no much larger clone lies one base off it. The library was built by means of PCR. Sequencing relied on an Illumina HiSeq 2000. The raw public reads went through TCRdb reprocessing: fastp at Q25, MiXCR clone calling, in-frame beta chains kept. Rows merge per CDR3 protein into single entries with the most common DNA and genes. The sample has 15,000 to 20,000 distinct CDR3 sequences on record, around 43% of them singletons. 15% to 20% of the sample is held by the ten biggest clonotypes. V ends up 1 base short and J 3 bases short, with an unmatched junction base count of 3. The germline V gene (reference sequence) sets CDR1 to LNHDA and CDR2 to SQIVND. Its CDR3 holds 16 amino acids, cysteine through phenylalanine. The entry retains the CDR3 DNA only, 48 bases that are in frame from base 1.

Sequencing was done on a sample of normal esophageal tissue next to the tumor. The chain couples TRBV19 to TRBJ2-2; TRBD2 agrees with 9 junctional bases. The sequence came from a female donor with esophageal squamous cell carcinoma. For the CDR3, the sequence is CASSIGGGADTGELFF. In nucleotides, the sequence is TGTGCCAGTAGTATAGGCGGGGGGGCCGACACCGGGGAGCTGTTTTTT. Full variable domain (CDR3 extended with the reference TRBV19 and TRBJ2-2 proteins): DGGITQSPKYLFRKEGQNVTLSCEQNLNHDAMYWYRQDPGQGLRLIYYSQIVNDFQKGDIAEGYSVSREKKESFPLTVTSAQKNPTAFYLCASSIGGGADTGELFFGEGSRLTVL.